Shown below are 21 T cell receptor beta chains from a single sample sequenced in a study of cytomegalovirus exposure and HLA in healthy donors. Primers: 60 Vbeta forward and 13 Jbeta reverse. Repertoires were generated with immunoSEQ multiplex PCR, while TCRdb's copy carries only in-frame clones and drops some. Its table lists roughly 120,000 clones. The sequenced sample consisted of PBMCs. These receptors came from a man aged 30 to 39 in good health and CMV-seronegative.

The chain couples TRBV6-5 to TRBJ2-1; no clear D. CDR1 and CDR2 from the germline V gene are MNHEY and SVGAGI. CDR3 length: 11 residues. V lost 5 bases and J lost 5, with 4 bases in between. The CDR3 loop is CASSVNNEQFF. The CDR3, as DNA: TGTGCCAGCAGTGTTAACAATGAGCAGTTCTTC.

The genes are TRBV7-2 and TRBJ1-4; no definite D call. V was trimmed by 5 bases and J by 0 bases, leaving 13 bases between them. CDR3 length: 16 amino acids. CDR1 is SGHTA, CDR2 FQGNSA, per germline. The CDR3 loop reads CASSLHQLATNEKLFF. The CDR3 nucleotides read TGTGCCAGCAGCCTCCACCAACTCGCAACTAATGAAAAACTGTTTTTT.

Written as DNA, the CDR3 is TGTGCCAGTAGTTCACGTGGATGGCCAGGGCGTGGCACAGATACGCAGTATTTT. Protein product: CASSSRGWPGRGTDTQYF. This rearrangement joins TRBV19 to TRBJ2-3, with D possibly being TRBD1 (5 bases). The CDR3 totals 18 residues. CDR1 LNHDA and CDR2 SQIVND come from the germline V gene (reference sequence). V lost 5 bases and J lost 1, with 22 bases in between.

The CDR3 is CASIEYNEQFF. The CDR3 DNA reads TGTGCCAGCATCGAGTACAATGAGCAGTTCTTC. The V call is TRBV2, the J call TRBJ2-1; D is undetermined. The V gene lost 7 bases and the J gene lost 4 bases, with 5 bases spanning the gap. This CDR3 comprises 11 residues. Germline CDR1 SNHLY, CDR2 FYNNEI.

V and J are TRBV7-3 and TRBJ2-1; D possibly corresponds to TRBD1 (5 bases). The V and J ends lost 3 bases and 10 bases respectively, with 13 bases between them. The CDR3 has 13 residues. Germline assignment: CDR1 SGHTA and CDR2 FQGTGA. CDR3 bases: TGTGCCAGCAGCTTGGGATCCCAGGGAGAGCAGTTCTTC. Its protein is CASSLGSQGEQFF.

The V gene is TRBV9, the J gene TRBJ1-5, with 7 bases fitting TRBD1. V trimming: 0 bases; J trimming: 2 bases; junction bases outside the gene matches: 2. Germline V gene lookup returns CDR1 SGDLS and CDR2 YYNGEE. The CDR3 is 15 amino acids. The CDR3 reads CASSVGQGRNQPQHF. The DNA for the CDR3 is TGTGCCAGCAGCGTAGGACAGGGCCGCAATCAGCCCCAGCATTTT.

CDR3 sequence reads: CASSPGDRFTGELFF. In nucleotides, the CDR3 is TGTGCCAGCAGTCCAGGGGACAGATTCACCGGGGAGCTGTTTTTT. The rearrangement uses TRBV27 and TRBJ2-2, with 7 bases lining up with TRBD1. The CDR3 totals 15 residues. V shed 5 bases and J 4 bases; nucleotides not matched to a gene: 7. Germline CDR1 reads MNHEY; CDR2 reads SMNVEV (reference sequence).

The V and J genes are TRBV5-1 and TRBJ1-2, with D perhaps matching TRBD1 (6 bases). Trimming removed 8 bases from V and 3 bases from J, with 14 bases in between. CDR3 length: 13 amino acids. The V gene's germline CDR1 is SGHRS and CDR2 YFSETQ. The CDR3 DNA is TGCGCCAGTAGGACAGTTCTGGACTATGGCTACACCTTC. Amino acids: CASRTVLDYGYTF.

The chain has TRBV7-7 and TRBJ2-1; 7 bases line up with TRBD1. V was pared by 3 bases and J by 4 bases, with 9 bases of the junction left unmatched. The CDR3 spans 16 residues. Germline CDR1 is SSHAT and CDR2 is FNYEAQ (reference sequence). The DNA of the CDR3 is TGTGCCAGCAGCTTCTCCCGGGACAGCCTTTACAATGAGCAGTTCTTC. Its protein product is CASSFSRDSLYNEQFF.

V gene TRBV10-2 combines with J gene TRBJ2-5; weak D call: TRBD2 (6 bases). Between the trimmed V and J ends, which lost 2 bases and 7 bases, there was a span of 14 bases. The V gene's germline CDR1 is WSHSY and CDR2 SAAADI. This CDR3 comprises 14 residues. The CDR3: CASSEAGQEGTQYF. The CDR3 bases are TGCGCCAGCAGTGAGGCGGGGCAGGAAGGGACCCAGTACTTC.

The chain uses TRBV6-5 and TRBJ1-1, with D possibly TRBD1 on 5 matching bases. The V gene's germline CDR1 is MNHEY and CDR2 SVGAGI. This CDR3 is built from 15 residues. V was cut by 0 bases and J by 5 bases, with 13 bases left in between. In DNA form, the CDR3 reads TGTGCCAGCAGTTACTCGATATTGGGGGGTACTGAAGCTTTCTTT. As protein: CASSYSILGGTEAFF.

The chain carries TRBV7-2 and TRBJ1-5; unclear D gene. Germline-derived CDR1 and CDR2 are SGHTA and FQGNSA. Trimming removed 5 bases at V and 1 base at J, with 12 bases between. CDR3 length: 15 amino acids. The CDR3 DNA reads as TGTGCCAGCAGCCGAGGGTCAGAGAGCAATCAGCCCCAGCATTTT. Its protein is CASSRGSESNQPQHF.

The gene calls are TRBV5-1 and TRBJ1-4; the D gene is possibly TRBD1 (6 bases). CDR3 length equals 15 residues. From germline, CDR1 is SGHRS and CDR2 YFSETQ. V was shortened by 0 bases and J by 0 bases, with 6 bases between the two germline ends. CDR3 sequence reads: CASSLEGATNEKLFF. CDR3 sequence (DNA): TGCGCCAGCAGCTTGGAGGGGGCAACTAATGAAAAACTGTTTTTT. The full variable domain, in which reference TRBV5-1 and TRBJ1-4 provide the parts outside the CDR3, is KAGVTQTPRYLIKTRGQQVTLSCSPISGHRSVSWYQQTPGQGLQFLFEYFSETQRNKGNFPGRFSGRQFSNSRSEMNVSTLELGDSALYLCASSLEGATNEKLFFGSGTQLSVL.

The V gene is TRBV5-5, the J gene TRBJ2-7; 11 positions agree with TRBD2. Germline V CDR1 and CDR2: SGHKS, YYEKEE (reference sequence). The CDR3 runs 15 residues. V dropped 0 bases and J dropped 3; count of bases not matched to a gene: 2. The CDR3 loop is CASSLAGTSGYEQYF. DNA of the CDR3: TGTGCCAGCAGCTTGGCTGGGACTAGCGGCTACGAGCAGTACTTC.

V is TRBV18 and J is TRBJ1-1; D unresolved. Deletions cut 1 base from V and 6 bases from J, with 6 bases between. Germline CDR1 reads KGHSH; CDR2 reads LQKENI. The CDR3 totals 12 residues. This chain's CDR3 is CASSPLRAEAFF. The CDR3 bases are TGTGCCAGCTCACCACTGAGGGCTGAAGCTTTCTTT. Full variable domain (missing parts from reference TRBV18 and TRBJ1-1): NAGVMQNPRHLVRRRGQEARLRCSPMKGHSHVYWYRQLPEEGLKFMVYLQKENIIDESGMPKERFSAEFPKEGPSILRIQQVVRGDSAAYFCASSPLRAEAFFGQGTRLTVV.

The chain links TRBV9 to TRBJ2-5; 7 nucleotides match TRBD1. Germline CDR1 reads SGDLS; CDR2 reads YYNGEE. This CDR3 comprises 15 residues. The trim removed 3 bases at V and 3 bases at J, leaving 8 bases unmatched. The CDR3, as DNA: TGTGCCAGCAGCGCCGAGCAAGGGACAGAAGAGACCCAGTACTTC. This encodes CASSAEQGTEETQYF.

This chain joins TRBV5-6 and TRBJ1-4; TRBD1 aligns across 7 bases. Germline assignment: CDR1 SGHDT and CDR2 YYEEEE. V was clipped by 4 bases and J by 6 bases; unmatched bases: 9. This CDR3 has 15 residues. For the CDR3, the DNA is TGTGCCAGCAGCCCTCAGGGGGGTCGGGATGAAAAACTGTTTTTT. Residues: CASSPQGGRDEKLFF.

The gene calls are TRBV5-1 and TRBJ1-2; unclear D gene. V was clipped by 1 base and J by 3 bases, with 13 bases between them. This CDR3 has 15 amino acids. Per germline, CDR1 SGHRS and CDR2 YFSETQ. CDR3 nucleotides: TGCGCCAGCAGCTTGATCGGTCGGGGAGACTATGGCTACACCTTC. Protein: CASSLIGRGDYGYTF.

The rearrangement uses TRBV7-2 and TRBJ2-3; weak D call: TRBD2 (7 bases). The CDR3 has 15 amino acids. Deletions cut 5 bases from V and 3 bases from J, with 15 bases between. Germline loops: CDR1 SGHTA, CDR2 FQGNSA. As DNA, the CDR3 is TGTGCCAGCAGCCCAGGGGAGCGGGGTACAGATACGCAGTATTTT. Its protein is CASSPGERGTDTQYF.

The rearrangement uses TRBV27 and TRBJ2-5; 12 bases match TRBD2. Germline CDR1 and CDR2: MNHEY and SMNVEV (reference sequence). There are 17 residues in the CDR3. The V gene end was trimmed by 5 bases and the J gene end by 5 bases; junction bases not matched to a gene: 12. CDR3: CASSNYGLAGGRETQYF. CDR3 nucleotide sequence: TGTGCCAGCAGTAACTATGGGCTAGCGGGGGGGCGGGAGACCCAGTACTTC.

This sequence joins TRBV19 and TRBJ1-5; 9 bases line up with TRBD1. This CDR3 contains 13 residues. V shed 9 bases, J shed 6 bases, and the junction held 6 bases outside the gene matches. Per the germline V gene, CDR1 is LNHDA and CDR2 is SQIVND (reference sequence). CDR3 protein: CASGNRGPQPQHF. The CDR3 DNA reads TGTGCCAGCGGTAACAGGGGGCCTCAGCCCCAGCATTTT. The entire variable domain, with the rest obtained from reference TRBV19 and TRBJ1-5, is as follows: DGGITQSPKYLFRKEGQNVTLSCEQNLNHDAMYWYRQDPGQGLRLIYYSQIVNDFQKGDIAEGYSVSREKKESFPLTVTSAQKNPTAFYLCASGNRGPQPQHFGDGTRLSIL.